This T cell receptor (beta chain) was found in a study of cytomegalovirus exposure and HLA in healthy donors. This CDR3 comprises 14 residues. Germline CDR1 is MNHNS and CDR2 is SASEGT. V was trimmed by 6 bases and J by 0 bases, leaving 11 bases between them. General observations from the study: TCR beta V segments were, for the most part, productive about 87% or about 30% of the time in an earlier analysis. Highly shared variants forming one cluster were likely a sequencing artifact. Among immune exposure information, only CMV serostatus was available.

Primers for the PCR totalled 60 Vbeta and 13 Jbeta. Repertoires were generated with immunoSEQ multiplex PCR, while TCRdb's copy carries only in-frame clones and drops some. The table has 170,000 or so clones, 84% seen once; the top ten hold 4.5% to 5.5%. For this clone: Its antigen remains unknown.

The sample consisted of PBMCs. This chain joins TRBV6-1 and TRBJ1-2; no reliable D call. This receptor was obtained from a girl aged 5 to 17 in good health and CMV-seropositive. CDR3 sequence (DNA): TGTGCCAGCAGAGAGGCAGTGCCTAACTATGGCTACACCTTC. Protein: CASREAVPNYGYTF.